This T cell receptor (beta chain) was identified in a study of T-cell memory formation after mild COVID-19. Study context: TCR clustering was largely donor specific.

This clonotype was counted between two and nine times. The antigen remains unidentified. TCR alpha and TCR beta cDNA libraries carrying sample barcodes and UMIs came from 5'RACE with constant-segment primers. A single record per CDR3 protein comes from TCRdb applying MiXCR to the 5' RACE reads. Among under 250,000 distinct CDR3 sequences listed, approximately 9% were seen once. Findings and caveats of the study: Mainly in CM and EM were contracting CD4+ clones; CD8+ were in EMRA. Second-wave clones with a day 37 peak had unconfirmed SARS-CoV-2 specificity.

The length of the CDR3 is 13 residues. Germline loops: CDR1 LGHNA, CDR2 YNFKEQ. The germline V and J ends were trimmed by 0 bases and 8 bases, with 10 bases remaining between them. The V and J genes are TRBV4-2 and TRBJ1-2; D is ambiguous. This TCR was recovered from a man in his late teens or twenties who had mild COVID-19 (a few samples of this study predate the infection). Cell type and time point are not known. Material for sequencing was PBMCs or a T cell subset sorted from them (not recorded which). The CDR3 coding sequence is TGTGCCAGCAGCCAAGAAAGTTCACAAGGCTACACCTTC. It codes for CASSQESSQGYTF.